The 30 T cell receptor beta chains below were found in one sample sequenced in a study of blood T cells in healthy people across ages. A second PCR of 7 to 11 cycles used a sample-barcoded 5' primer and a J-beta primer mix. TCRdb processed the 5' RACE reads anew with MiXCR; each CDR3 protein has one entry. The sample contains about 640,000 distinct CDR3 sequences, roughly 50% of which appear only once. The sample taken for sequencing was blood. These receptors originate from a man aged 55-75 years in good health.

The CDR3 coding sequence is TGTGCCAGCAGCGTGGGCCTTGGGCAGTACAATGAGCAGTTCTTC. It translates to CASSVGLGQYNEQFF. V usage is TRBV9 and J usage is TRBJ2-1; D unresolved. Germline V gene sequence: CDR1 SGDLS, CDR2 YYNGEE. Trimming removed 2 bases from V and 4 bases from J, with 13 bases in between. This CDR3 has 15 amino acids.

The chain links TRBV5-1 to TRBJ2-1, with 9 bases that match TRBD2. CDR1 and CDR2 from the germline V gene are SGHRS and YFSETQ. V lost 0 bases, J lost 8 bases, and 9 bases stayed unmatched. The CDR3 spans 16 residues. DNA for the CDR3: TGCGCCAGCAGCTTGGCCCGACTAGCGGAGTCCGATGAGCAGTTCTTC. This codes for CASSLARLAESDEQFF.

The rearrangement links TRBV15 to TRBJ1-1, with a possible D match to TRBD1 (5 bases). Germline loops: CDR1 LNHNV, CDR2 YYDKDF (reference sequence). V was pared by 0 bases and J by 6 bases, with 11 bases between. CDR3 length: 14 residues. The CDR3 DNA reads TGTGCCACCAGCAGAGACAGGGTGGTGGCTGAAGCTTTCTTT. This encodes CATSRDRVVAEAFF.

This clonotype has just a few counts. V gene TRBV20-1 combines with J gene TRBJ2-5; 7 positions match TRBD1. The CDR3 is 14 residues long. Unmatched junction bases numbered 6, after V lost 3 bases and J lost 2 bases. Germline assignment: CDR1 DFQATT and CDR2 SNEGSKA (reference sequence). CDR3 sequence (DNA): TGCAGTGCTAGGCCGGGACAGCCGCAAGAGACCCAGTACTTC. It encodes CSARPGQPQETQYF.

The CDR3 DNA sequence: TGTGCCTGCGAAGGCCTAGCCAAAAACATTCAGTACTTC. Protein sequence: CACEGLAKNIQYF. This chain links TRBV28 with TRBJ2-4; D remains ambiguous. The V gene's germline CDR1 is MDHEN and CDR2 SYDVKM. The CDR3 length is 13 residues. V lost 11 bases and J lost 0, with 11 bases in between. The whole variable domain, filled in from reference TRBV28 and TRBJ2-4, reads DVKVTQSSRYLVKRTGEKVFLECVQDMDHENMFWYRQDPGLGLRLIYFSYDVKMKEKGDIPEGYSVSREKKERFSLILESASTNQTSMYLCACEGLAKNIQYFGAGTRLSVL.

The chain uses TRBV7-9 and TRBJ2-5; a possible D gene is TRBD1 (5 bases). The J call may be in error: the DNA end matches TRBJ2-7 better. This CDR3 has 16 amino acids. Germline V gene data show CDR1 as SEHNR and CDR2 as FQNEAQ (reference sequence). The CDR3 coding sequence is TGTGCCAGCAGCTTGGGGCAGACCTCGGCCACCTACGAGCAGTACTTC. The encoded protein is CASSLGQTSATYEQYF.

V and J are TRBV7-9 and TRBJ2-2; possible D gene TRBD1, 5 bases. Germline CDR1 reads SEHNR; CDR2 reads FQNEAQ (reference sequence). This CDR3 has 12 residues. Trimming cost V 5 bases and J 6 bases, with 7 bases left between them. CDR3 DNA: TGTGCCAGCAGCCAGGGTCCCGGGGAGCTGTTTTTT. Amino acids: CASSQGPGELFF.

For the CDR3, the DNA is TGTGCCAGCAGTTTGGGACAGGGGGTTCGTGAGCAGTTCTTC. Translation: CASSLGQGVREQFF. The chain carries TRBV6-5 and TRBJ2-1; 11 bases match TRBD1. Germline assignment: CDR1 MNHEY and CDR2 SVGAGI. This CDR3 has 14 amino acids. Trimming at V came to 4 bases and at J to 9 bases, leaving 5 bases not matched to a gene.

This sequence joins TRBV7-2 and TRBJ1-2; TRBD1 matches at 8 bases. From germline, CDR1 is SGHTA and CDR2 FQGNSA. This CDR3 is built from 15 residues. V dropped 5 bases and J dropped 2; count of bases not matched to a gene: 7. CDR3 sequence: CASSTPGGTNYGYTF. In nucleotides, the CDR3 is TGTGCCAGCAGCACCCCAGGGGGCACGAACTATGGCTACACCTTC.

This clonotype has a handful of counts. The chain combines TRBV5-1 with TRBJ2-4; 8 bases map to TRBD2. Judging by the DNA end, TRBJ2-7 fits better; the J call may be wrong. Germline-derived CDR1 and CDR2 are SGHRS and YFSETQ. This CDR3 region has 15 residues. The CDR3 sequence is CASSPGGAGFHEQYF. The CDR3 DNA sequence: TGCGCCAGCAGCCCCGGGGGGGCAGGGTTCCACGAGCAGTACTTC.

This clonotype was seen a handful of times. The genes are TRBV3-1 and TRBJ2-6, with 9 bases that match TRBD1. V shed 3 bases, J shed 0 bases, and the junction held 6 bases outside the gene matches. Germline CDR1 is LGHDT and CDR2 is YNNKEL (reference sequence). This CDR3 has 18 residues. The CDR3 here is CASSQPGQGFSGANVLTF. The DNA of the CDR3 is TGTGCCAGCAGCCAGCCCGGACAGGGGTTCTCTGGGGCCAACGTCCTGACTTTC.

The V call is TRBV11-2, the J call TRBJ1-2, with a possible D match to TRBD1 (5 bases). Trimming removed 5 bases from V and 9 bases from J, with 19 bases in between. There are 14 residues in the CDR3. From germline, CDR1 is SGHAT and CDR2 FQNNGV. The chain's CDR3 is CASSPQGFRNSYTF. CDR3 nucleotide sequence: TGTGCCAGCAGCCCCCAGGGATTCCGGAATAGCTACACCTTC. Variable domain in full (rest from reference TRBV11-2 and TRBJ1-2): EAGVAQSPRYKIIEKRQSVAFWCNPISGHATLYWYQQILGQGPKLLIQFQNNGVVDDSQLPKDRFSAERLKGVDSTLKIQPAKLEDSAVYLCASSPQGFRNSYTFGSGTRLTVV.

CDR3 nucleotides: TGCGCCAGCAGCCAAGATCGGGGGGGGGCCTACGAGCAGTACTTC. This translates into CASSQDRGGAYEQYF. The rearrangement joins TRBV4-3 to TRBJ2-7, with 8 bases aligning to TRBD2. The germline V gene has CDR1 LGHNA and CDR2 YSLEER. V dropped 0 bases and J dropped 2; count of bases not matched to a gene: 3. The CDR3 is made up of 15 amino acids.

The CDR3 loop reads CASSVAPTGGHEQYF. The CDR3 region has the DNA TGTGCCAGCAGCGTAGCTCCTACAGGGGGGCACGAGCAGTACTTC. The chain joins TRBV9 to TRBJ2-7, with 8 bases lining up with TRBD1. The CDR3 totals 15 residues. Germline CDR1 SGDLS, CDR2 YYNGEE. V was clipped by 0 bases and J by 5 bases; unmatched bases: 7.

The chain is built from TRBV12-3 or TRBV12-4 and TRBJ1-2; 7 positions agree with TRBD1. V gave up 6 bases and J gave up 13 bases; unmatched junction bases: 14. This CDR3 spans 13 amino acids. CDR3 sequence: CASRASGSDRATF. In nucleotides, the CDR3 is TGTGCCAGCAGAGCGTCGGGATCCGACAGGGCCACCTTC.

This chain connects TRBV5-4 to TRBJ1-2; weak D call: TRBD1 (6 bases). The CDR3 contains 13 residues. V lost 7 bases to trimming and J lost 8 bases, with 18 bases between them. From germline, CDR1 is SGHNT and CDR2 YYREEE (reference sequence). The CDR3 nucleotides are TGTGCCAGCGGGCTGGACAGCCCTGGGGGCTACACCTTC. Protein sequence: CASGLDSPGGYTF.

The J gene is TRBJ2-5, the V gene TRBV4-1; the D gene is possibly TRBD1 (6 bases). This CDR3 region has 17 residues. CDR1 and CDR2 (germline): MGHRA, YSYEKL. Deletions cut 1 base from V and 1 base from J, with 16 bases between. DNA of the CDR3: TGCGCCAGCAGCCAAGTGGAAGCAGGGGATGTCCAAGAGACCCAGTACTTC. Its translation is CASSQVEAGDVQETQYF.

This clonotype was seen a handful of times. The chain couples TRBV29-1 to TRBJ2-5; D is undetermined. The CDR3 has 11 residues. Trimming cost V 7 bases and J 5 bases, with 11 bases left between them. Germline assignment: CDR1 SQVTM and CDR2 ANQGSEA. CDR3 nucleotides: TGCAGCGGCCGGCTTGGGGAGACCCAGTACTTC. Amino acid sequence: CSGRLGETQYF. Variable domain in full (rest from reference TRBV29-1 and TRBJ2-5): SAVISQKPSRDICQRGTSLTIQCQVDSQVTMMFWYRQQPGQSLTLIATANQGSEATYESGFVIDKFPISRPNLTFSTLTVSNMSPEDSSIYLCSGRLGETQYFGPGTRLLVL.

This clonotype was seen a handful of times. The chain has TRBV7-2 and TRBJ2-5; 7 positions agree with TRBD2. CDR3 size: 14 residues. Germline V gene sequence: CDR1 SGHTA, CDR2 FQGNSA. The J segment lost 6 bases and the V segment lost 1 base, leaving 5 bases of the junction unmatched. The chain's CDR3 is CASSLVGGRKTQYF. CDR3 bases: TGTGCCAGCAGCTTAGTGGGGGGGAGAAAGACCCAGTACTTC.

This clonotype was detected once. This chain connects TRBV12-3 or TRBV12-4 to TRBJ2-3, with TRBD1 identical over 7 bases. The CDR3 runs to 15 residues. V trimming: 6 bases; J trimming: 1 base; junction bases outside the gene matches: 7. CDR3 DNA: TGTGCCAGCAGCTCCCCGACAGGGCGCACAGATACGCAGTATTTT. Translated: CASSSPTGRTDTQYF.

Comments on this clonotype: It may be a read error: a sequence one base away is much more abundant. This chain links TRBV4-1 with TRBJ1-2; D gene unclear. The CDR3 contains 15 residues. V lost 4 bases and J lost 5, with 17 bases in between. Per germline, CDR1 MGHRA and CDR2 YSYEKL. The CDR3 sequence: CASSRERGPVYGYTF. CDR3 bases: TGCGCCAGCAGCCGAGAACGAGGGCCCGTTTATGGCTACACCTTC.

This clonotype came up a few times. The chain couples TRBV4-2 to TRBJ2-1; 7 positions match TRBD2. CDR1 is LGHNA and CDR2 is YNFKEQ in the germline V gene. The junction had 6 bases not matched to a gene; V was cut back by 0 bases and J by 10 bases. The CDR3 is 14 amino acids. This chain's CDR3 is CASSQDRGGREQFF. CDR3 nucleotides: TGTGCCAGCAGCCAAGATAGGGGAGGGCGGGAGCAGTTCTTC.

The table lists this clonotype with a few counts. The CDR3 DNA is TGTGCCAGCAGTTTATCCCCCGAGAGGGCAGATACGCAGTATTTT. It translates to CASSLSPERADTQYF. The V and J genes are TRBV27 and TRBJ2-3, with D perhaps TRBD2 (5 bases). The CDR3 has 15 residues. Trimming stripped 0 bases from V and 4 bases from J, with 11 bases between. Germline V gene lookup returns CDR1 MNHEY and CDR2 SMNVEV (reference sequence).

The chain is built from TRBV15 and TRBJ2-4, with 12 positions matching TRBD1. V was pared by 1 base and J by 9 bases, with 4 bases of the junction left unmatched. The CDR3 is 15 residues long. Per the germline V gene, CDR1 is LNHNV and CDR2 is YYDKDF (reference sequence). The CDR3 bases are TGTGCCACCAGCAGAGCCGGGACAGGGGGCCCCATTCAGTACTTC. Protein product: CATSRAGTGGPIQYF. The full variable domain, with the rest looked up from reference TRBV15 and TRBJ2-4, is DAMVIQNPRYQVTQFGKPVTLSCSQTLNHNVMYWYQQKSSQAPKLLFHYYDKDFNNEADTPDNFQSRRPNTSFCFLDIRSPGLGDTAMYLCATSRAGTGGPIQYFGAGTRLSVL.

This clonotype was counted a few times. V and J are TRBV18 and TRBJ2-4; 8 bases match TRBD2. Germline V gene lookup returns CDR1 KGHSH and CDR2 LQKENI. The CDR3 has 18 amino acids. Trimming took 3 bases from V and 3 from J; bases not matched to a gene: 13. CDR3 in amino acids: CASSPSTGGLGVKNIQYF. CDR3 nucleotides: TGTGCCAGCTCACCCTCGACCGGGGGACTAGGGGTCAAAAACATTCAGTACTTC. Supplemented by reference TRBV18 and TRBJ2-4, the full variable domain reads NAGVMQNPRHLVRRRGQEARLRCSPMKGHSHVYWYRQLPEEGLKFMVYLQKENIIDESGMPKERFSAEFPKEGPSILRIQQVVRGDSAAYFCASSPSTGGLGVKNIQYFGAGTRLSVL.

The chain joins TRBV5-1 to TRBJ2-7; TRBD2 is a possible D gene (6 bases). In germline, CDR1 is SGHRS, CDR2 YFSETQ. The CDR3 sequence is 14 residues long. V was cut by 3 bases and J by 1 base, with 11 bases left in between. CDR3 nucleotides: TGCGCCAGCAGCTGGGGGGTCAGTTCCTACGAGCAGTACTTC. Protein product: CASSWGVSSYEQYF. The complete variable domain, with remaining parts taken from reference TRBV5-1 and TRBJ2-7, reads KAGVTQTPRYLIKTRGQQVTLSCSPISGHRSVSWYQQTPGQGLQFLFEYFSETQRNKGNFPGRFSGRQFSNSRSEMNVSTLELGDSALYLCASSWGVSSYEQYFGPGTRLTVT.

The V and J genes are TRBV7-9 and TRBJ1-2, with a possible D match to TRBD1 (6 bases). The CDR3 has 16 residues. With 5 bases removed from V and 4 bases from J, the gap between germline ends came to 20 bases. Germline CDR1 SEHNR, CDR2 FQNEAQ (reference sequence). The DNA for the CDR3 is TGTGCCAGCAGCCCCAGCGGCACCAGGGGAAGCTATGGCTACACCTTC. It yields the protein CASSPSGTRGSYGYTF. Complete variable domain (other parts from reference TRBV7-9 and TRBJ1-2): DTGVSQNPRHKITKRGQNVTFRCDPISEHNRLYWYRQTLGQGPEFLTYFQNEAQLEKSRLLSDRFSAERPKGSFSTLEIQRTEQGDSAMYLCASSPSGTRGSYGYTFGSGTRLTVV.

This chain links TRBV29-1 with TRBJ1-1, with no clear D. Germline V gives CDR1 SQVTM, CDR2 ANQGSEA. The CDR3 sequence is 11 residues long. Trimming pared 4 bases from V and 4 bases from J, leaving 7 bases between. CDR3 sequence (DNA): TGCAGCGTTGCTGTTGGCACTGAAGCTTTCTTT. This translates into CSVAVGTEAFF.

The rearrangement joins TRBV6-5 to TRBJ1-4; D unclear. V shed 5 bases and J shed 8 bases, with 18 bases lying between them. Germline assignment: CDR1 MNHEY and CDR2 SVGAGI. CDR3 length: 15 amino acids. The CDR3 sequence: CASSPPGSAAEKLFF. In DNA, the CDR3 is TGTGCCAGCAGTCCTCCGGGGTCAGCCGCCGAAAAACTGTTTTTT.

This clonotype was detected a few times. This rearrangement joins TRBV9 to TRBJ2-1; a possible D gene is TRBD2 (5 bases). CDR3 length: 14 residues. Trimming pared 4 bases from V and 6 bases from J, leaving 14 bases between. Germline V gene data show CDR1 as SGDLS and CDR2 as YYNGEE. This CDR3 reads CASSLHGEPNEQFF. The CDR3 DNA reads as TGTGCCAGCAGCCTCCACGGGGAGCCCAATGAGCAGTTCTTC.